A single T cell receptor beta chain is shown here with its context. The antigen is not known. This record comes from a study of T-cell memory formation after mild COVID-19. Background on the study: Largely donor-specific TCR clusters were found. Overall study findings and caveats: Pre-infection memory harbored some responding clones, suggesting cross-reactive memory joined.

TCRdb redid the calling of the 5' RACE reads with MiXCR, one entry per CDR3 protein. Of about 340,000 distinct CDR3 sequences listed, about an eighth are singletons. The CDR3 extends over 15 amino acids. V was pared by 5 bases and J by 5 bases, with 10 bases of the junction left unmatched. The J gene is TRBJ2-5, the V gene TRBV12-3 or TRBV12-4, with 8 bases aligning to TRBD2. The sequenced sample was PBMCs or a T cell subset sorted from them (not recorded which). The sequence was obtained from a young man who had mild COVID-19 (a few samples of this study predate the infection). Cell type and time point are not known. The CDR3 spells CASSPRAGVGETQYF. In DNA, the CDR3 is TGTGCCAGCAGTCCCCGAGCGGGAGTGGGGGAGACCCAGTACTTC.